Reported below is one T cell receptor (beta chain). The data derive from a study of blood T cell repertoires in COVID-19. About the study: Sites across the United States, Italy and Spain contributed samples from acute and convalescent COVID-19. From T cells, B-cell-depleted T cells, or PBMCs came the material, which was cDNA or gDNA.

Profiling relied on immunoSEQ multiplex PCR, and the TCRdb table lists in-frame clones only, not all of them. The table records around 200,000 clones, 80% to 90% of them present only once. The origin of this receptor is a man in his thirties or forties with active or convalescent COVID-19. Sequencing was done on a sample of peripheral blood.

The CDR3 bases are TGTGCCAGCAGCGCGGCGCGGTTGAGGAGTTCACCCCTCCACTTT. Amino acid sequence: CASSAARLRSSPLHF. The rearrangement links TRBV5-6 to TRBJ1-6; D remains unclear. This CDR3 region has 15 residues. V was pared by 4 bases and J by 9 bases, with 17 bases between. Germline-derived CDR1 and CDR2 are SGHDT and YYEEEE.